This record covers a single T cell receptor (beta chain). Its cognate antigen is unknown. This CDR3 spans 12 amino acids. From germline, CDR1 is SGHVS and CDR2 FQNEAQ. The V gene lost 8 bases and the J gene lost 9 bases, with 14 bases spanning the gap. Sequenced by immunoSEQ multiplex PCR; TCRdb stores in-frame clones only, minus some. The profile shows around 140,000 clones, roughly nine tenths of them singletons. This record comes from a study of T cell responses to AZD1222 COVID-19 vaccine. Study-wide points: At baseline, seropositivity was found in only a handful of AZD1222 recipients. Clonal diversity was possibly underestimated, and the donors were mostly white British, with more females. Repertoires were obtained only post-peak T cell response.

The specimen comprised peripheral blood, sampled on day 0 of AZD1222 vaccination. V gene TRBV7-8 combines with J gene TRBJ1-5; D may be TRBD1 (5 bases). This TCR was recovered from an adult in good health. The CDR3 bases are TGTGCCAGCCAATTCGTCGGGGGGCCCCAGCATTTT. Residues: CASQFVGGPQHF.